Listed here are 13 T cell receptor beta chains from one sample, sequenced in a study of response to subunit inactivated influenza vaccine. TCRdb processed the RT-PCR reads anew with MiXCR; each CDR3 protein has one entry. The table lists 800,000 to 1,000,000 distinct CDR3 sequences, approximately 22% of them singletons. The sample here was PBMCs from blood, taken around 5 days after vaccination. The receptors come from a man over 45 who received an inactivated influenza vaccine.

This sequence joins TRBV7-2 and TRBJ2-2, with unresolved D. The V and J ends lost 8 bases and 1 base respectively, with 14 bases between them. The CDR3 totals 15 residues. Germline assignment: CDR1 SGHTA and CDR2 FQGNSA. CDR3 DNA: TGTGCCAGCTCAAGGGCAGCCGTGAACACCGGGGAGCTGTTTTTT. Translation: CASSRAAVNTGELFF. The full variable domain, completed using reference TRBV7-2 and TRBJ2-2, is GAGVSQSPSNKVTEKGKDVELRCDPISGHTALYWYRQSLGQGLEFLIYFQGNSAPDKSGLPSDRFSAERTGGSVSTLTIQRTQQEDSAVYLCASSRAAVNTGELFFGEGSRLTVL.

This clonotype has just a few counts. The rearrangement joins TRBV6-1 to TRBJ2-3; D not certain. The CDR3 is 18 residues long. Per the germline V gene, CDR1 is MNHNS and CDR2 is SASEGT. The V end was cut by 2 bases, the J end by 2 bases, with 20 bases between. The CDR3 region is CASSERSQEIGPTDTQYF. The CDR3, as DNA: TGTGCCAGCAGTGAAAGGAGTCAGGAGATTGGTCCCACAGATACGCAGTATTTT.

This clonotype showed up many times. The rearrangement joins TRBV20-1 to TRBJ2-1, with a possible D match to TRBD2 (6 bases). V lost 1 base to trimming and J lost 5 bases, with 21 bases between them. Per germline, CDR1 DFQATT and CDR2 SNEGSKA (reference sequence). This CDR3 has 17 amino acids. CDR3 residues: CSARARGDIRRDNEQFF. The CDR3 DNA is TGCAGTGCTAGAGCGCGGGGAGATATCCGCCGGGACAATGAGCAGTTCTTC.

This sequence joins TRBV7-2 and TRBJ2-5, with 10 bases aligning to TRBD1. J gave up 4 bases and V 6 bases, and 5 bases lay outside the gene matches. This CDR3 is built from 14 residues. In germline, CDR1 is SGHTA, CDR2 FQGNSA. The CDR3 spells CASSWTGGGETQYF. For the CDR3, the DNA is TGTGCCAGCAGTTGGACAGGGGGAGGAGAGACCCAGTACTTC.

This clonotype was counted only a few times. The genes are TRBV20-1 and TRBJ1-1, with D tentatively TRBD1 (5 bases). The CDR3 has 14 residues. The germline gives CDR1 DFQATT, CDR2 SNEGSKA (reference sequence). The V gene lost 4 bases and the J gene lost 1 base, with 13 bases spanning the gap. This chain's CDR3 is CSATRGSSNTEAFF. The DNA for the CDR3 is TGCAGTGCTACAAGGGGCAGTTCGAACACTGAAGCTTTCTTT.

The sample holds a few counts of this clonotype. V gene TRBV11-2 combines with J gene TRBJ2-7; 8 bases fit TRBD1. J was trimmed by 5 bases and V by 5 bases; bases with no gene match: 11. Per the germline V gene, CDR1 is SGHAT and CDR2 is FQNNGV. This CDR3 is built from 15 residues. The CDR3 DNA reads as TGTGCCAGCAGCACTATGACAGGGGTAGTTGACGAGCAGTACTTC. This codes for CASSTMTGVVDEQYF.

This clonotype was picked up many times. The rearrangement links TRBV12-3 or TRBV12-4 to TRBJ2-7, with TRBD1 identical over 7 bases. The CDR3 is 14 residues long. V gave up 2 bases and J gave up 2 bases; unmatched junction bases: 3. The CDR3 DNA sequence: TGTGCCAGCAGTTTAAGCCAGGGGGCCTACGAGCAGTACTTC. This codes for CASSLSQGAYEQYF.

This clonotype was recorded a few times. This chain connects TRBV7-9 to TRBJ2-1; D may be TRBD1 or TRBD2 (5 bases each). Germline V gives CDR1 SEHNR, CDR2 FQNEAQ (reference sequence). The CDR3 is 13 residues long. V was trimmed by 7 bases and J by 7 bases, leaving 14 bases between them. CDR3 sequence (DNA): TGTGCCAGCATGTCCTTCAGGGAGAATGAGCAGTTCTTC. Translated: CASMSFRENEQFF.

The chain links TRBV12-3 or TRBV12-4 to TRBJ2-7, with 12 bases fitting TRBD1. CDR3 length: 14 residues. Trimming cost V 5 bases and J 7 bases; bases outside gene matches: 6. As DNA, the CDR3 is TGTGCCAGCAGTCAGGGACAGGGGGCTGGAGAGCAGTACTTC. Amino acid sequence: CASSQGQGAGEQYF.

The chain joins TRBV6-2 or TRBV6-3 to TRBJ2-3, with 15 bases aligning to TRBD2. This CDR3 region has 20 residues. Germline V CDR1 and CDR2: MNHEY, SVGEGT. The V segment lost 2 bases and the J segment 2 bases; nucleotides outside the gene matches: 11. CDR3 in amino acids: CASSYGATRTSGGDTDTQYF. CDR3 coding DNA: TGTGCCAGCAGTTACGGAGCGACTCGGACTAGCGGGGGGGACACAGATACGCAGTATTTT.

This clonotype was picked up many times. V usage is TRBV28 and J usage is TRBJ2-2; no clear D gene. Germline V CDR1 and CDR2: MDHEN, SYDVKM. V was clipped by 4 bases and J by 5 bases, with 5 bases between them. This CDR3 spans 12 amino acids. This CDR3 is CASSSVTGELFF. The CDR3 nucleotides are TGTGCCAGCAGTTCAGTTACCGGGGAGCTGTTTTTT.

Only a few counts were recorded for this clonotype. The chain links TRBV11-2 to TRBJ2-7; D gene uncertain. The V end was cut by 0 bases, the J end by 3 bases, with 15 bases between. CDR3 length: 16 amino acids. Germline CDR1 reads SGHAT; CDR2 reads FQNNGV. This chain's CDR3 is CASSLDIYGLHYEQYF. CDR3 coding DNA: TGTGCCAGCAGCTTAGATATTTACGGGTTACACTACGAGCAGTACTTC.

V and J are TRBV11-2 and TRBJ2-1, with TRBD1 matching 7 bases. Germline CDR1 reads SGHAT; CDR2 reads FQNNGV. The ends lost 3 bases at V and 2 bases at J; junction bases unmatched: 4. This CDR3 has 15 residues. In DNA, the CDR3 is TGTGCCAGCAGCTTCGAGACAGGGACCTACAATGAGCAGTTCTTC. It encodes CASSFETGTYNEQFF.